The text below deals with one T cell receptor beta chain. These data come from a study of CD8 T cells in Susac syndrome. From germline, CDR1 is KGHSH and CDR2 LQKENI. With V trimmed by 1 base and J by 8 bases, 15 bases remained unmatched. This CDR3 region has 17 residues. Random hexamers were used to reverse transcribe an amount of roughly 0.45 to 1 ug RNA. One entry per CDR3 protein, called by TCRdb with MiXCR from the immunoSEQ multiplex PCR reads. The table lists some 190,000 distinct CDR3 sequences, roughly 95% of them singletons. Sequencing used CD4+ T cells from PBMCs. This receptor was obtained from a human donor with multiple sclerosis. V gene TRBV18 combines with J gene TRBJ2-3, with TRBD2 matching over 7 bases. The CDR3 here is CASSPRGRGLAGFTQYF. CDR3 bases: TGTGCCAGCTCACCACGAGGTCGCGGATTAGCGGGCTTTACGCAGTATTTT. The full variable domain, in which reference TRBV18 and TRBJ2-3 provide the parts outside the CDR3, is NAGVMQNPRHLVRRRGQEARLRCSPMKGHSHVYWYRQLPEEGLKFMVYLQKENIIDESGMPKERFSAEFPKEGPSILRIQQVVRGDSAAYFCASSPRGRGLAGFTQYFGPGTRLTVL.